This T cell receptor (beta chain) appears in the sequencing data of a study of beta chain features in type 1 diabetes. Study-level results: In the patient group, naive, central memory and Treg TCRB repertoires seemed more alike than in the healthy donor group.

V shed 5 bases and J shed 0 bases, with 18 bases lying between them. The CDR3 is made up of 17 amino acids. Germline V CDR1 and CDR2: KGHSH, LQKENI. This clone was seen more than once but under ten times. Antigen unknown. Sequenced material consisted of expressed TCRB transcripts (all of the isolated RNA was reverse transcribed). Produced via immunoSEQ multiplex PCR; TCRdb's table is partial and in-frame only. This repertoire shows about 410,000 clones, about 15% found once; its top ten account for under 0.04%. Sequencing was performed on naive CD4+ T cells from blood. The J gene is TRBJ2-3, the V gene TRBV18; no reliable D call. The TCR was taken from a man aged 30 to 45 in good health. The CDR3 nucleotides are TGTGCCAGCTCAGAACGCCTTCTACGAACTAGCACAGATACGCAGTATTTT. Translating it yields CASSERLLRTSTDTQYF. Full variable domain (missing parts from reference TRBV18 and TRBJ2-3): NAGVMQNPRHLVRRRGQEARLRCSPMKGHSHVYWYRQLPEEGLKFMVYLQKENIIDESGMPKERFSAEFPKEGPSILRIQQVVRGDSAAYFCASSERLLRTSTDTQYFGPGTRLTVL.